The 22 T cell receptor beta chains below come from one sample, sequenced in a study of T cell repertoires in cytomegalovirus infection. TCRdb recomputed calls from the reads with MiXCR, one row per CDR3 protein. Among around 710,000 distinct CDR3 sequences listed, 25% to 30% were seen once. These receptors' targets are unknown. Source: cultured CD8+ T cells from PBMCs, taken from culture after CMV antigen stimulation. The receptors shown here come from a human donor in good health (CMV status not recorded). Some clones in this sample may be carry-over from other donors' samples.

The sample holds a few counts of this clonotype. This sequence joins TRBV6-6 and TRBJ1-1; D perhaps matches TRBD1 (6 bases). Trimming shortened V by 2 bases and J by 2 bases, and 18 bases separated the two germline ends. This CDR3 spans 17 amino acids. Germline CDR1 reads MNHNY; CDR2 reads SVGAGI (reference sequence). The CDR3 sequence: CASSYREQGHINTEAFF. The CDR3 nucleotides are TGTGCCAGCAGTTACCGTGAACAGGGCCACATTAACACTGAAGCTTTCTTT.

The CDR3 coding sequence is TGTGCCACCTTCGACAGGGTCAATGAGCAGTTCTTC. Residues: CATFDRVNEQFF. V gene TRBV10-3 combines with J gene TRBJ2-1; 7 nucleotides agree with TRBD1. Germline trimming cut 10 bases from V and 6 bases from J; bases unmatched to any gene: 6. The germline gives CDR1 ENHRY, CDR2 SYGVKD. CDR3 length equals 12 residues.

This chain joins TRBV27 and TRBJ2-7, with D perhaps TRBD1 (6 bases). The germline V gene encodes CDR1 MNHEY and CDR2 SMNVEV (reference sequence). Trimming pared 3 bases from V and 3 bases from J, leaving 15 bases between. The CDR3 extends over 15 amino acids. As DNA, the CDR3 is TGTGCCAGCAGTTTCACAGGGTCCCCCCTCTACGAGCAGTACTTC. This gives the protein CASSFTGSPLYEQYF.

Details on this clonotype: A read error may be the cause here, since a much bigger clone is one base away. This rearrangement joins TRBV7-2 to TRBJ1-3; D ambiguous. V was trimmed by 11 bases and J by 1 base, leaving 21 bases between them. The length of the CDR3 is 16 residues. Germline CDR1 reads SGHTA; CDR2 reads FQGNSA. CDR3 sequence: CACTFRTAGSGNTIYF. For the CDR3, the DNA is TGTGCCTGCACCTTCCGGACGGCGGGATCTGGAAACACCATATATTTT.

This clonotype was seen ten or more times. V and J are TRBV4-1 and TRBJ1-5; possible D gene TRBD1, 5 bases. Trimming removed 0 bases from V and 3 bases from J, with 12 bases in between. The CDR3 covers 16 residues. The V gene's germline CDR1 is MGHRA and CDR2 YSYEKL. In nucleotides, the CDR3 is TGCGCCAGCAGCCAAGATAGCGGACAATTCAATCAGCCCCAGCATTTT. Residues: CASSQDSGQFNQPQHF.

The V and J genes are TRBV20-1 and TRBJ2-7, with 7 bases fitting TRBD1. Germline CDR1 reads DFQATT; CDR2 reads SNEGSKA (reference sequence). Trimming cost V 1 base and J 0 bases; bases outside gene matches: 9. There are 16 residues in the CDR3. As DNA, the CDR3 is TGCAGTGCTAGAGTTAGTGGACAGGAGCCCTCCTACGAGCAGTACTTC. As protein: CSARVSGQEPSYEQYF.

The chain combines TRBV19 with TRBJ1-5; D might be TRBD1 (6 bases). V was cut by 3 bases and J by 0 bases, with 12 bases left in between. CDR1 and CDR2 (germline): LNHDA, SQIVND (reference sequence). CDR3 length: 16 amino acids. DNA for the CDR3: TGTGCCAGTAGTATGGGGACAAAGGTTAGCAATCAGCCCCAGCATTTT. It yields the protein CASSMGTKVSNQPQHF.

This clonotype has a count of ten or more. The genes are TRBV11-2 and TRBJ2-2, with 8 bases lining up with TRBD2. With 2 bases clipped from V and 8 bases from J, the junction kept 7 bases outside the gene matches. This CDR3 spans 15 amino acids. The germline V gene has CDR1 SGHAT and CDR2 FQNNGV. The CDR3, as DNA: TGTGCCAGCAGCTTAAATCTAGCGGGTTCGGGGGAGCTGTTTTTT. Amino acid sequence: CASSLNLAGSGELFF.

The chain links TRBV12-3 or TRBV12-4 to TRBJ1-2; D not resolved. Trimming took 6 bases from V and 8 from J, leaving 16 bases between them. The CDR3 is made up of 13 amino acids. CDR3 region: CASSIAPLRGYTF. In DNA form, the CDR3 reads TGTGCCAGCAGCATTGCGCCACTGAGGGGCTACACCTTC.

V and J are TRBV14 and TRBJ1-1; D may be TRBD1 (6 bases). V was clipped by 2 bases and J by 0 bases, with 19 bases between them. Germline values: CDR1 SGHDN, CDR2 FVKESK. The length of the CDR3 is 18 residues. The CDR3 nucleotides are TGTGCCAGCAGCCAAAGTCCCTGGGCAGGGACAATGAACACTGAAGCTTTCTTT. This sequence encodes CASSQSPWAGTMNTEAFF.

This clonotype came up a few times. V is TRBV28 and J is TRBJ2-7, with 7 bases identical to TRBD1. CDR1 and CDR2 (germline): MDHEN, SYDVKM. Trimming took 6 bases from V and 2 from J; bases not matched to a gene: 7. This CDR3 is built from 14 residues. The CDR3 bases are TGTGCCAGCAGCCAAACTGGGACAGCCTACGAGCAGTACGTC. Amino acids: CASSQTGTAYEQYV.

This clonotype was counted only a few times. This CDR3 reads CASSTLAGVNNEQFF. The CDR3, as DNA: TGTGCCAGTAGTACTTTAGCGGGAGTTAACAATGAGCAGTTCTTC. This chain links TRBV19 with TRBJ2-1, with 9 bases that match TRBD2. Trimming took 4 bases from V and 5 from J; bases not matched to a gene: 6. Germline V gene sequence: CDR1 LNHDA, CDR2 SQIVND (reference sequence). The CDR3 has 15 amino acids.

This clonotype was found many times. In DNA, the CDR3 is TGTGCCAGCAGTTTCGGACAGGGGAGAGGCGAGCAGTACTTC. This encodes CASSFGQGRGEQYF. The chain employs TRBV27 and TRBJ2-7, with 9 bases aligning to TRBD1. V shed 3 bases, J shed 6 bases, and the junction held 6 bases outside the gene matches. Per germline, CDR1 MNHEY and CDR2 SMNVEV (reference sequence). The CDR3 runs to 14 residues.

The gene calls are TRBV19 and TRBJ2-1; no clear D gene. This CDR3 is built from 11 residues. Trimming removed 3 bases from V and 5 bases from J, with 2 bases in between. Germline V lookup: CDR1 LNHDA, CDR2 SQIVND (reference sequence). CDR3 sequence: CASSINNEQFF. Here the CDR3 DNA reads TGTGCCAGTAGTATTAACAATGAGCAGTTCTTC.

This clonotype was seen a few times. This chain uses TRBV19 with TRBJ1-5; TRBD1 matches at 7 bases. From germline, CDR1 is LNHDA and CDR2 SQIVND (reference sequence). The V segment lost 5 bases and the J segment 0 bases; nucleotides outside the gene matches: 7. The CDR3 is made up of 16 amino acids. The CDR3 loop is CASSADRAYSNQPQHF. In nucleotides, the CDR3 is TGTGCCAGTAGTGCCGACAGGGCATATAGCAATCAGCCCCAGCATTTT.

The gene calls are TRBV2 and TRBJ1-1, with TRBD1 as a possible D gene (6 bases). V lost 1 base and J 0 bases, leaving 9 bases between the germline ends. The CDR3 extends over 15 amino acids. Germline V lookup: CDR1 SNHLY, CDR2 FYNNEI. CDR3 sequence: CASSEDRGMNTEAFF. Written as DNA, the CDR3 is TGTGCCAGCAGTGAAGATAGGGGGATGAACACTGAAGCTTTCTTT.

This clonotype was seen a few times. The chain carries TRBV19 and TRBJ2-2; 8 positions match TRBD2. The junction had 11 bases not matched to a gene; V was cut back by 3 bases and J by 8 bases. The CDR3 runs to 16 residues. The germline V gene encodes CDR1 LNHDA and CDR2 SQIVND (reference sequence). The CDR3 loop reads CASSIAGGIAPGELFF. The CDR3 coding sequence is TGTGCCAGTAGTATCGCGGGGGGAATTGCTCCGGGGGAGCTGTTTTTT.

At least ten counts were recorded for this clonotype. This chain links TRBV7-6 with TRBJ1-1; D gene ambiguous. The CDR3 length is 14 residues. V was trimmed by 5 bases and J by 11 bases, leaving 21 bases between them. Germline V gene data show CDR1 as SGHVS and CDR2 as FNYEAQ. The CDR3 coding sequence is TGTGCCAGCAGCCCCGGTATCACCCGCCGAGAGGCTTTCTTT. Its protein is CASSPGITRREAFF.

This clonotype occurred a few times. The V call is TRBV7-9, the J call TRBJ2-7, with TRBD1 as a possible D gene (5 bases). Trimming shortened V by 7 bases and J by 3 bases, and 19 bases separated the two germline ends. This CDR3 is 15 amino acids long. Germline loops: CDR1 SEHNR, CDR2 FQNEAQ (reference sequence). The CDR3 is CASTLQGDRYYEQYF. As DNA, the CDR3 is TGTGCCAGCACCCTCCAAGGGGATAGATACTACGAGCAGTACTTC.

This clonotype was counted a few times. J is TRBJ2-2 and V is TRBV14; 10 bases map to TRBD2. V lost 4 bases to trimming and J lost 6 bases; unmatched junction nucleotides: 8. This CDR3 has 16 amino acids. Per the germline V gene, CDR1 is SGHDN and CDR2 is FVKESK. CDR3 DNA: TGTGCCAGCAGCCCTTTCGGGACTAGCGAGTCCGGGGAGCTGTTTTTT. This codes for CASSPFGTSESGELFF.

This clonotype was detected a few times. The chain joins TRBV7-9 to TRBJ2-5; 8 bases agree with TRBD1. V trimming: 2 bases; J trimming: 2 bases; junction bases outside the gene matches: 10. The CDR3 consists of 17 residues. CDR1 SEHNR and CDR2 FQNEAQ come from the germline V gene (reference sequence). CDR3: CASSLPPDRGLQETQYF. DNA for the CDR3: TGTGCCAGCAGCTTACCCCCCGACAGGGGCCTACAAGAGACCCAGTACTTC.

The chain links TRBV7-6 to TRBJ1-5; D remains ambiguous. The germline gives CDR1 SGHVS, CDR2 FNYEAQ. CDR3 length: 12 amino acids. V was pared by 1 base and J by 6 bases, with 4 bases between. The CDR3 loop reads CASSLEAQPQHF. The CDR3 DNA follows: TGTGCCAGCAGCTTAGAGGCTCAGCCCCAGCATTTT. Filled out from reference TRBV7-6 and TRBJ1-5, the complete variable domain reads GAGVSQSPRYKVTKRGQDVALRCDPISGHVSLYWYRQALGQGPEFLTYFNYEAQQDKSGLPNDRFSAERPEGSISTLTIQRTEQRDSAMYRCASSLEAQPQHFGDGTRLSIL.